This T cell receptor beta chain was retrieved from a study of cytomegalovirus exposure and HLA in healthy donors. Study overall: HLA-typed donors were the source of about 85 million unique TCRs held in an early data release.

Study results and limitations: The authors later found most CMV-associated TCR beta chains appeared HLA-restricted.

60 Vbeta and 13 Jbeta primers were used in PCR. Profiling relied on immunoSEQ multiplex PCR, and the TCRdb table lists in-frame clones only, not all of them. The repertoire holds some 110,000 clones, with around 74% as singletons. The CDR3 has 13 amino acids. Germline V gene data show CDR1 as MDHEN and CDR2 as SYDVKM. V was cut by 7 bases and J by 2 bases, with 10 bases left in between. This clone was recorded only once. Its antigen remains unidentified. The source is a man under 40 in good health and CMV-seropositive. Sequencing was carried out using PBMCs. J is TRBJ2-3 and V is TRBV28, with no clear D. CDR3 protein: CASIPSVTDTQYF. DNA of the CDR3: TGTGCCAGCATCCCATCAGTCACAGATACGCAGTATTTT.